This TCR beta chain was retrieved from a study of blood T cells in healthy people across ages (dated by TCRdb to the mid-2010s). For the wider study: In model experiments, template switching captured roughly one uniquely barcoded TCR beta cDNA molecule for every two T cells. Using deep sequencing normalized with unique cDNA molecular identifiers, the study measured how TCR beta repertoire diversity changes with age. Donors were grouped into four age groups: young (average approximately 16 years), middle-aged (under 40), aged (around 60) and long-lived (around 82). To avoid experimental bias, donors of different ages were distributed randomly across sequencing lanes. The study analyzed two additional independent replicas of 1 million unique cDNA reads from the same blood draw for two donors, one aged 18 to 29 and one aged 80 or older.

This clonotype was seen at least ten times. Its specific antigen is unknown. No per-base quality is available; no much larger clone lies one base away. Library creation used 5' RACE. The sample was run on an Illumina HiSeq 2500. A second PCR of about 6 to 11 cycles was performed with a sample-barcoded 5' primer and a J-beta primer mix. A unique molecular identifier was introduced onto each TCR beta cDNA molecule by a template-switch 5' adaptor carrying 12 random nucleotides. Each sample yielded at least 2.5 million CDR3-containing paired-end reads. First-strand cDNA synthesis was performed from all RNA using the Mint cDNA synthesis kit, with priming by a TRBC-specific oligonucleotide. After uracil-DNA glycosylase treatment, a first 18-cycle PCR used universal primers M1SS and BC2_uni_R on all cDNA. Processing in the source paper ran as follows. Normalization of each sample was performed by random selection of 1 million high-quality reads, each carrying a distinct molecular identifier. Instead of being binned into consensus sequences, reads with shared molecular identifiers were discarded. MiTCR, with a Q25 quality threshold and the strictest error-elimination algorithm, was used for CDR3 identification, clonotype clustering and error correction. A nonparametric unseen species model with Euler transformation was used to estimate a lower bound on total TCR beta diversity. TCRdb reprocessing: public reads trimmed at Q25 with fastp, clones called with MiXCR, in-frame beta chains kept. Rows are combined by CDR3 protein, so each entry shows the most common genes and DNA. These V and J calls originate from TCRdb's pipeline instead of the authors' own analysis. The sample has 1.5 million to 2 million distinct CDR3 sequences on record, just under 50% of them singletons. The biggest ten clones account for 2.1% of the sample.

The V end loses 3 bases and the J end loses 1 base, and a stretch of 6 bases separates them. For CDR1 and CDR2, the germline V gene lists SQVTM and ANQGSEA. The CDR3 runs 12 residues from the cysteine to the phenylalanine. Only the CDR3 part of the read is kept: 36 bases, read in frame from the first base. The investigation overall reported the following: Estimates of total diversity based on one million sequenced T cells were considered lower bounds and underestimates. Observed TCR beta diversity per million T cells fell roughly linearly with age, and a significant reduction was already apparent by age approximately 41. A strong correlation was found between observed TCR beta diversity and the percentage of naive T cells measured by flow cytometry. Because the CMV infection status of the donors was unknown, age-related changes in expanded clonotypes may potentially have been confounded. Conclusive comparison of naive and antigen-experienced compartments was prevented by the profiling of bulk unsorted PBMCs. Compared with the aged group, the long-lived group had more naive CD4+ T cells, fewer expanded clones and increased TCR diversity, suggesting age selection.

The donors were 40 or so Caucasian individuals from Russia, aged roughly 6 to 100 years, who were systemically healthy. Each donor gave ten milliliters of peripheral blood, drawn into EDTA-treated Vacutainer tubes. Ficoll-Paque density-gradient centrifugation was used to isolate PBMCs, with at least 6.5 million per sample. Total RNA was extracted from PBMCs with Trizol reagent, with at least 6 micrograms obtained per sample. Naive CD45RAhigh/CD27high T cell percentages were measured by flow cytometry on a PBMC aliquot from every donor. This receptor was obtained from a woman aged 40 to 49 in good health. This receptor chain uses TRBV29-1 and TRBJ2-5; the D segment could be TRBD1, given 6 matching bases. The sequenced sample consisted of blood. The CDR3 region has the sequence CSVDRGQETQYF. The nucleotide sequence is TGCAGCGTTGACAGGGGCCAAGAGACCCAGTACTTC.